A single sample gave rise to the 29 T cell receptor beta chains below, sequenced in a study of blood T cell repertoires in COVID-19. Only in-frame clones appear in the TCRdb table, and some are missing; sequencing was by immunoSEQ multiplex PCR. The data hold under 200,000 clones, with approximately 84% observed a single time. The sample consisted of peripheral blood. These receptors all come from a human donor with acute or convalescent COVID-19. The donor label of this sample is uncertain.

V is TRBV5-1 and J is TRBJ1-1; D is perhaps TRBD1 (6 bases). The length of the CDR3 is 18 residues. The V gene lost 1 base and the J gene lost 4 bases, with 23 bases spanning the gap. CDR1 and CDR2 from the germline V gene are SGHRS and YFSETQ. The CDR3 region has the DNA TGCGCCAGCAGCTTGACCCCGGGCAGGGGCGTCATGGGCACTGAAGCTTTCTTT. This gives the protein CASSLTPGRGVMGTEAFF.

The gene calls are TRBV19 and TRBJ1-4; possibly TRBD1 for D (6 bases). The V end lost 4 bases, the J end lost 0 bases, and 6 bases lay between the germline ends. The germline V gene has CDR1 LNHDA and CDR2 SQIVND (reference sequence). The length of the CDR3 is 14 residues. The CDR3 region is CASSNRATNEKLFF. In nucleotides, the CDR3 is TGTGCCAGTAGTAACAGGGCAACTAATGAAAAACTGTTTTTT.

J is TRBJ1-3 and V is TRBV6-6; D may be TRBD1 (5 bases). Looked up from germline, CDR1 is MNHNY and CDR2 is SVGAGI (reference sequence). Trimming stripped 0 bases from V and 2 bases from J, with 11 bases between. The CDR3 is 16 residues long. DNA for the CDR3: TGTGCCAGCAGTTACTCGTACCCGGGGGCTGGAAACACCATATATTTT. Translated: CASSYSYPGAGNTIYF.

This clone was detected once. CDR3 sequence: CASTRQENTGELFF. The CDR3 DNA follows: TGTGCCAGCACCCGACAGGAAAACACCGGGGAGCTGTTTTTT. The V and J genes are TRBV6-1 and TRBJ2-2, with a tentative D call TRBD1 (6 bases). From germline, CDR1 is MNHNS and CDR2 SASEGT. Trimming removed 7 bases from V and 2 bases from J, with 11 bases in between. This CDR3 is built from 14 residues.

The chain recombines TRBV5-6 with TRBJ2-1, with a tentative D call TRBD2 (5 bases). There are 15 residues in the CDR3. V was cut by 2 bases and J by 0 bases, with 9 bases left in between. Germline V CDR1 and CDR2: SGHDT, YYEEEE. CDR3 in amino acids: CASSFSSFSYNEQFF. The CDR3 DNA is TGTGCCAGCAGCTTTTCTAGCTTCTCCTACAATGAGCAGTTCTTC.

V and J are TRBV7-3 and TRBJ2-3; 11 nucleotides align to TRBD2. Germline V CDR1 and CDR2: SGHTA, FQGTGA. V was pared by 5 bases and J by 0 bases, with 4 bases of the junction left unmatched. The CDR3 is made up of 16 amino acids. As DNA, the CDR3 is TGTGCCAGCAGCGAAGGGACTAGCGGAAGCACAGATACGCAGTATTTT. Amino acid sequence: CASSEGTSGSTDTQYF.

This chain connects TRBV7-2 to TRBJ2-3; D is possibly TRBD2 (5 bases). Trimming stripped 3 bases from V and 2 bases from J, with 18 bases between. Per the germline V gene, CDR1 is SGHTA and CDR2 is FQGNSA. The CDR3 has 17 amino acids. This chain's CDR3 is CASSFTRPGGLTDTQYF. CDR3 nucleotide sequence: TGTGCCAGCAGCTTCACGAGACCTGGCGGACTCACAGATACGCAGTATTTT.

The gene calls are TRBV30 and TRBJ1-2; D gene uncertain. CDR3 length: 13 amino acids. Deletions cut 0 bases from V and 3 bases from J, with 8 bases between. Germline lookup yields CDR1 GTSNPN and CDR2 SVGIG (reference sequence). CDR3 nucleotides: TGTGCCTGGAGTGTATCCCCCGACTATGGCTACACCTTC. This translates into CAWSVSPDYGYTF.

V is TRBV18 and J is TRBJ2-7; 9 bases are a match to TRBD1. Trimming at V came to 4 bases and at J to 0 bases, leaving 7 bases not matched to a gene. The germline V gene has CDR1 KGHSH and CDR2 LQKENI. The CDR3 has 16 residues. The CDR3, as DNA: TGTGCCAGCTCACGGCGACAGGGGGAGAGCTCCTACGAGCAGTACTTC. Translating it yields CASSRRQGESSYEQYF. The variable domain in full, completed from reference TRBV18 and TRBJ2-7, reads NAGVMQNPRHLVRRRGQEARLRCSPMKGHSHVYWYRQLPEEGLKFMVYLQKENIIDESGMPKERFSAEFPKEGPSILRIQQVVRGDSAAYFCASSRRQGESSYEQYFGPGTRLTVT.

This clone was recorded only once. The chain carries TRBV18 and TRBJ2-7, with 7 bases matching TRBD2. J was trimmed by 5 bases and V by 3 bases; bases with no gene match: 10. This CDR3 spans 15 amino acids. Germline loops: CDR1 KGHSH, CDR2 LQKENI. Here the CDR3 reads CASSPQGGSTHEQYF. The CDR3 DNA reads TGTGCCAGCTCACCCCAGGGCGGGAGTACCCACGAGCAGTACTTC.

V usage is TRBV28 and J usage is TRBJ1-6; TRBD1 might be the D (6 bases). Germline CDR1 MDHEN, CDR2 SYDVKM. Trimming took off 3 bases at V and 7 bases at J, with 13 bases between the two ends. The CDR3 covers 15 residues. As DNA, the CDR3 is TGTGCCAGCAGTTTGGGAGGGGGAAGGAATTCACCCCTCCACTTT. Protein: CASSLGGGRNSPLHF.

The CDR3 protein is CASSQVLGTSNTEAFF. In DNA form, the CDR3 reads TGTGCCAGCAGCCAAGTACTTGGGACATCGAACACTGAAGCTTTCTTT. The chain combines TRBV3-1 (or the pseudogene TRBV3-2) with TRBJ1-1; TRBD1 is a possible D gene (6 bases). The V gene lost 1 base and the J gene lost 1 base, with 13 bases spanning the gap. CDR3 length equals 16 residues. CDR1 and CDR2 (germline): LGHDT, YNNKEL (reference sequence).

The CDR3, as DNA: TGTGCCAGCAGAGCCGGACTAGCGGGAGGGGTGACCCAGTACTTC. It yields the protein CASRAGLAGGVTQYF. The genes are TRBV2 and TRBJ2-5; TRBD2 agrees at 15 bases. V dropped 6 bases and J dropped 7; count of bases not matched to a gene: 6. The CDR3 is made up of 15 amino acids. Per the germline V gene, CDR1 is SNHLY and CDR2 is FYNNEI.

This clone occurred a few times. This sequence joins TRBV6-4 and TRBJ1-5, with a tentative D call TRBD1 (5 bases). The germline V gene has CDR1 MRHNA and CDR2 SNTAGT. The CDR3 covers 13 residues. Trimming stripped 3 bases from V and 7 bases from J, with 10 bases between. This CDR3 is CASSEGVEQPQHF. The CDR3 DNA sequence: TGTGCCAGCAGTGAAGGGGTGGAACAGCCCCAGCATTTT.

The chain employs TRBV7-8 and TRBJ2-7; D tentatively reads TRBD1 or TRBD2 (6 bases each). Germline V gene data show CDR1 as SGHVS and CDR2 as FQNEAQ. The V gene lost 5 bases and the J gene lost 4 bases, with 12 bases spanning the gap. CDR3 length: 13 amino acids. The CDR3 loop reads CASSRGRLYEQYF. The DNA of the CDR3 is TGTGCCAGCAGCCGGGGGCGGTTATACGAGCAGTACTTC.

The CDR3 region is CASSDTSGRADEQYF. The CDR3, as DNA: TGTGCCAGCAGTGACACGAGCGGGAGGGCTGACGAGCAGTACTTC. The chain uses TRBV6-2 or TRBV6-3 and TRBJ2-7; 10 bases map to TRBD2. The V gene end was trimmed by 5 bases and the J gene end by 5 bases; junction bases not matched to a gene: 9. The CDR3 has 15 residues. Germline-derived CDR1 and CDR2 are MNHEY and SVGEGT.

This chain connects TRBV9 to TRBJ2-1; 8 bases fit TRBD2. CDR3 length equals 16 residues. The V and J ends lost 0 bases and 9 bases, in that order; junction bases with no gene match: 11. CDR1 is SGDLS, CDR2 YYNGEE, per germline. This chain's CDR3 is CASSVEPSGRGGEQFF. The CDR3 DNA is TGTGCCAGCAGCGTAGAGCCCAGCGGGAGAGGGGGTGAGCAGTTCTTC.

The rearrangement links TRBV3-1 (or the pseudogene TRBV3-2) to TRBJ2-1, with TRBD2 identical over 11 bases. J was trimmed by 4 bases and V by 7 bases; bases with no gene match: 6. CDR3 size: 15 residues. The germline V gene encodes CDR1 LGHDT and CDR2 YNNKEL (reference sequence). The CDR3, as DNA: TGTGCCAGCAATACCGGGACTAGCGGATACAATGAGCAGTTCTTC. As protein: CASNTGTSGYNEQFF.

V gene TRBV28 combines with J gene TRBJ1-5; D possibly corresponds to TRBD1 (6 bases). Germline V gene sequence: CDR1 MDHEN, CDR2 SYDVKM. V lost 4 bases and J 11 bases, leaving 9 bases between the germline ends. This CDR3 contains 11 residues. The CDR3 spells CASSSGTTQHF. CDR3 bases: TGTGCCAGCAGTTCCGGGACAACCCAGCATTTT.

This CDR3 is CASSAATEFSYEQYF. As DNA, the CDR3 is TGTGCCAGCAGTGCAGCGACAGAGTTCTCCTACGAGCAGTACTTC. This sequence joins TRBV6-1 and TRBJ2-7, with D possibly matching TRBD1 (5 bases). This CDR3 is built from 15 residues. V gave up 4 bases and J gave up 0 bases, with 13 bases separating them. The V gene's germline CDR1 is MNHNS and CDR2 SASEGT.

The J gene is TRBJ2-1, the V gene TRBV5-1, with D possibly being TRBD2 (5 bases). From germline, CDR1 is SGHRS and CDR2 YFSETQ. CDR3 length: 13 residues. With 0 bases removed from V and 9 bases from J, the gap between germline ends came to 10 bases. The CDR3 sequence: CASSLEGVGEQFF. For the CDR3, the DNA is TGCGCCAGCAGCTTGGAGGGAGTAGGTGAGCAGTTCTTC.

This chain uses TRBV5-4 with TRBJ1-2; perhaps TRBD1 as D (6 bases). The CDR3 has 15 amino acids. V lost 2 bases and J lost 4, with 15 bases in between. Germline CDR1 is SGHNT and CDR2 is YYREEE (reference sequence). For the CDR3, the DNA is TGTGCCAGCAGCTTCCCCGGACAGACACTCTATGGCTACACCTTC. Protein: CASSFPGQTLYGYTF.

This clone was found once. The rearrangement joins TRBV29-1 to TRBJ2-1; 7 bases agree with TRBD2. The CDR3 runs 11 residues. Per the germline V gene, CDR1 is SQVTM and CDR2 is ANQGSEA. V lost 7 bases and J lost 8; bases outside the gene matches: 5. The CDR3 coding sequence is TGCAGCGGCGGACTAGGGGATGAGCAGTTCTTC. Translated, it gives CSGGLGDEQFF.

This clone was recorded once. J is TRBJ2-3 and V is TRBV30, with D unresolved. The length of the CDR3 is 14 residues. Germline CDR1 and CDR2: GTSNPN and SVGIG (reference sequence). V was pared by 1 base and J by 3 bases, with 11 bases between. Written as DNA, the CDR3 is TGTGCCTGGAGTGACTTAGCAAGTACAGATACGCAGTATTTT. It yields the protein CAWSDLASTDTQYF.

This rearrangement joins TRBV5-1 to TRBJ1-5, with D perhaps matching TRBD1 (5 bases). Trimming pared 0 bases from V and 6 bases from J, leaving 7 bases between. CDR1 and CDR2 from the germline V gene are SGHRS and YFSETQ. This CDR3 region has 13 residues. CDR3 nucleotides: TGCGCCAGCAGCTTGGGGGGCGGTCAGCCCCAGCATTTT. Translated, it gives CASSLGGGQPQHF.

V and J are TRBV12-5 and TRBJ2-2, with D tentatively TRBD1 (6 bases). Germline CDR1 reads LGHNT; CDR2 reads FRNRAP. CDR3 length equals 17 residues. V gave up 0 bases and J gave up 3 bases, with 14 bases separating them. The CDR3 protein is CASGLVRGGVDTGELFF. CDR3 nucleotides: TGTGCTAGTGGTTTGGTACGAGGGGGAGTGGACACCGGGGAGCTGTTTTTT.

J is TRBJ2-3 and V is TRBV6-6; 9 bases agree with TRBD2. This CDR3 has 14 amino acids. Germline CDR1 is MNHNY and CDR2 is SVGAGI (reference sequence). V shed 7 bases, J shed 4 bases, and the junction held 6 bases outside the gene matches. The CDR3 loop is CASTTAGGPDTQYF. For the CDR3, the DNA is TGTGCCAGCACTACGGCGGGGGGGCCAGATACGCAGTATTTT.

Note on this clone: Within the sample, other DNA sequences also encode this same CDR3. The CDR3 is CASSLSGNTEAFF. The CDR3 bases are TGTGCCAGCAGTTTATCCGGGAACACTGAAGCTTTCTTT. The J gene is TRBJ1-1, the V gene TRBV12-3 or TRBV12-4; D is unresolved. Deletions cut 2 bases from V and 1 base from J, with 5 bases between. CDR3 size: 13 residues.

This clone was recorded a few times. The DNA for the CDR3 is TGTGCCAGCAGCCTTCGACTAGCGGGGGGGCATGAGCAGTTCTTC. It translates to CASSLRLAGGHEQFF. V usage is TRBV3-1 (or the pseudogene TRBV3-2) and J usage is TRBJ2-1; 14 positions agree with TRBD2. Germline V gene lookup returns CDR1 LGHDT and CDR2 YNNKEL (reference sequence). V was clipped by 4 bases and J by 8 bases; unmatched bases: 4. The CDR3 has 15 residues.